This record covers a single T cell receptor beta chain. Its antigen is currently not known. One base away there is no much larger clone; base qualities are not given. The library came from the immunoSEQ multiplex PCR assay. Sourced from immuneACCESS, this table was stored by TCRdb with only in-frame sequences that have V and J called. A share of the clones is absent; for the studies checked, an unresolved V gene accounts for under half, and the remainder has no known explanation. The sample yields some 31,000 clones; approximately 90% were counted once. The top ten clonotypes cover approximately 5.4% of the sample. This sample was taken from a study of T cell changes during pregnancy in multiple sclerosis (dated by TCRdb to the late 2010s). About the full investigation: In women with multiple sclerosis, the researchers looked at how the T cell repertoire shifted as pregnancy progressed.

The germline V gene (reference sequence) supplies CDR1 MNHEY and CDR2 SMNVEV. Trimming leaves V shorter by 6 bases and J shorter by 6 bases, with the junction holding 6 bases beyond the gene matches. Measured from the cysteine to the phenylalanine, the CDR3 is 14 residues long. Of all the DNA, just the CDR3 is kept, 42 bases in frame from base 1. Source: CD8+ T cells from peripheral blood mononuclear cells, taken before pregnancy. The receptor was derived from a female donor with multiple sclerosis, enrolled in a pregnancy study. The sequence links TRBV27 to TRBJ2-1; the junction holds 9 bases that match TRBD1. The CDR3 region has the sequence CASSHSTGGNEQFF. DNA sequence: TGTGCCAGCAGCCACTCGACAGGGGGCAATGAGCAGTTCTTC.